These 17 T cell receptor beta chains were all obtained from the same sample, sequenced in a study of OX40 agonist ivuxolimab in advanced cancers. Libraries were built with the immunoSEQ multiplex PCR assay. In its TCRdb copy, this immuneACCESS table keeps in-frame sequences only and misses some clones. Where compared with another copy, unresolved V genes explain less than half of these, and the others have no known cause. The sample has more than 50,000 clones on record, around 87% of them singletons. 5.2% of the sample comes from the top ten. The source was CD4+ or CD8+ T cells sorted from blood, collected in a trial of the OX40 agonist ivuxolimab. The receptors come from an adult with an advanced solid tumor such as melanoma, head and neck, liver or kidney cancer.

J is TRBJ1-2 and V is TRBV28; D call uncertain. The CDR3 is made up of 11 amino acids. The V end lost 6 bases, the J end lost 4 bases, and 6 bases lay between the germline ends. From germline, CDR1 is MDHEN and CDR2 SYDVKM. CDR3 sequence reads: CASRSSYGYTF. CDR3 coding DNA: TGTGCCAGCAGGTCCTCCTATGGCTACACCTTC.

The chain has TRBV9 and TRBJ2-1; TRBD2 agrees at 8 bases. The germline gives CDR1 SGDLS, CDR2 YYNGEE. The CDR3 has 16 amino acids. With V trimmed by 4 bases and J by 4 bases, 10 bases remained unmatched. DNA of the CDR3: TGTGCCAGCAGCCCCCATAGCGGGATATCGTACAATGAGCAGTTCTTC. As protein: CASSPHSGISYNEQFF.

Here the CDR3 reads CASSLQVGGRRYNSPLHF. The CDR3 DNA reads TGTGCCAGCAGTTTACAGGTCGGAGGGAGGCGGTATAATTCACCCCTCCACTTT. This chain connects TRBV27 to TRBJ1-6; D is unresolved. The V end was cut by 2 bases, the J end by 4 bases, with 18 bases between. CDR3 length: 18 residues. Germline CDR1 is MNHEY and CDR2 is SMNVEV (reference sequence).

The V call is TRBV11-3, the J call TRBJ2-1; the D gene could be TRBD1 or TRBD2 (5 bases each). V gave up 4 bases and J gave up 4 bases, with 17 bases separating them. CDR3 size: 16 residues. Germline V gene data show CDR1 as SGHNT and CDR2 as YENEEA. The CDR3 nucleotides are TGTGCCAGCAGCTCCGCTCGAGGGGTGGGGTACAATGAGCAGTTCTTC. Protein product: CASSSARGVGYNEQFF.

CDR3 DNA: TGTGCCAGCAGTTTAAGGTACAGGGTAGGCACAGATACGCAGTATTTT. Protein product: CASSLRYRVGTDTQYF. This chain links TRBV27 with TRBJ2-3; maybe TRBD1 (6 bases). This CDR3 has 16 amino acids. V gave up 2 bases and J gave up 1 base, with 13 bases separating them. The germline V gene has CDR1 MNHEY and CDR2 SMNVEV (reference sequence).

The rearrangement joins TRBV5-1 to TRBJ2-1, with 9 bases lining up with TRBD2. The trim removed 0 bases at V and 8 bases at J, leaving 9 bases unmatched. The CDR3 is 16 residues long. The germline V gene has CDR1 SGHRS and CDR2 YFSETQ. The CDR3 sequence is CASSLVGGRAGDEQFF. CDR3 bases: TGCGCCAGCAGCTTGGTCGGCGGGAGGGCCGGGGATGAGCAGTTCTTC. Full variable domain (outside the CDR3, taken from reference TRBV5-1 and TRBJ2-1): KAGVTQTPRYLIKTRGQQVTLSCSPISGHRSVSWYQQTPGQGLQFLFEYFSETQRNKGNFPGRFSGRQFSNSRSEMNVSTLELGDSALYLCASSLVGGRAGDEQFFGPGTRLTVL.

The chain employs TRBV4-1 and TRBJ1-1, with 10 bases fitting TRBD1. CDR1 and CDR2 (germline): MGHRA, YSYEKL. V lost 3 bases to trimming and J lost 2 bases; unmatched junction nucleotides: 3. This CDR3 is 15 amino acids long. The CDR3 region is CASSQRDRGNTEAFF. The CDR3 DNA reads as TGCGCCAGCAGCCAGCGGGACAGGGGAAACACTGAAGCTTTCTTT.

This chain connects TRBV18 to TRBJ2-1; 8 positions agree with TRBD2. After removal of 0 bases from V and 0 bases from J, the junction contained 4 bases not matched to a gene. Germline CDR1 reads KGHSH; CDR2 reads LQKENI. The CDR3 contains 17 residues. CDR3 DNA: TGTGCCAGCTCACCACCGGGACTAGGGAGCTCCTACAATGAGCAGTTCTTC. As protein: CASSPPGLGSSYNEQFF.

The J gene is TRBJ1-5, the V gene TRBV7-2, with D uncertain. V lost 6 bases, J lost 0 bases, and 12 bases lay in between. Germline V CDR1 and CDR2: SGHTA, FQGNSA. This CDR3 contains 15 residues. CDR3 nucleotide sequence: TGTGCCAGCAGTCTCAACTGGGGTAGCAATCAGCCCCAGCATTTT. It translates to CASSLNWGSNQPQHF. Variable domain in full (rest from reference TRBV7-2 and TRBJ1-5): GAGVSQSPSNKVTEKGKDVELRCDPISGHTALYWYRQSLGQGLEFLIYFQGNSAPDKSGLPSDRFSAERTGGSVSTLTIQRTQQEDSAVYLCASSLNWGSNQPQHFGDGTRLSIL.

The sample holds one count of this clone. CDR3 protein: CASSRTGNEAFF. CDR3 coding DNA: TGTGCCAGCTCCCGAACGGGTAATGAAGCTTTCTTT. V usage is TRBV5-4 and J usage is TRBJ1-1; D not certain. The CDR3 runs 12 residues. CDR1 is SGHNT and CDR2 is YYREEE in the germline V gene (reference sequence). Between the trimmed V and J ends, which lost 7 bases and 7 bases, there was a span of 14 bases.

This clone was detected only once. The gene calls are TRBV5-1 and TRBJ2-3, with TRBD2 identical over 10 bases. CDR1 and CDR2 from the germline V gene are SGHRS and YFSETQ. CDR3 size: 17 residues. The ends lost 2 bases at V and 3 bases at J; junction bases unmatched: 9. CDR3 sequence reads: CASSFEEGTSDTDTQYF. The CDR3 coding sequence is TGCGCCAGCAGCTTTGAGGAGGGGACTAGCGATACAGATACGCAGTATTTT.

CDR3 DNA sequence: TGTGCCAGCAGCTTCCCCGGGACAGCTAACACTGAAGCTTTCTTT. This translates into CASSFPGTANTEAFF. The chain recombines TRBV7-8 with TRBJ1-1; 7 bases agree with TRBD1. The germline V gene encodes CDR1 SGHVS and CDR2 FQNEAQ. The CDR3 loop spans 15 amino acids. V gave up 3 bases and J gave up 2 bases; unmatched junction bases: 6.

The chain employs TRBV19 and TRBJ1-4; D is unclear. V was shortened by 8 bases and J by 4 bases, with 11 bases between the two germline ends. The CDR3 totals 13 residues. Germline loops: CDR1 LNHDA, CDR2 SQIVND (reference sequence). The CDR3: CASRIGNNEKLFF. CDR3 in DNA: TGTGCCAGTCGAATCGGTAATAATGAAAAACTGTTTTTT.

This clone was seen once. The chain is built from TRBV10-1 and TRBJ2-4; 10 nucleotides agree with TRBD1. The CDR3 is 15 amino acids. Germline CDR1 is WNHNN and CDR2 is SYGVQD (reference sequence). V trimming: 3 bases; J trimming: 4 bases; junction bases outside the gene matches: 3. The CDR3 DNA reads as TGCGCCAGCAGTGAAATGGGACAGGGGAAAAACATTCAGTACTTC. Protein product: CASSEMGQGKNIQYF.

The V call is TRBV9, the J call TRBJ2-5, with 7 bases aligning to TRBD1. Germline V gene data show CDR1 as SGDLS and CDR2 as YYNGEE. This CDR3 spans 14 amino acids. The J segment lost 2 bases and the V segment lost 0 bases, leaving 1 base of the junction unmatched. The chain's CDR3 is CASSVGQGQETQYF. CDR3 bases: TGTGCCAGCAGCGTAGGACAGGGTCAAGAGACCCAGTACTTC.

The chain recombines TRBV5-1 with TRBJ2-4; D not certain. Germline CDR1 is SGHRS and CDR2 is YFSETQ. The length of the CDR3 is 16 residues. V was clipped by 4 bases and J by 6 bases, with 20 bases between them. In DNA form, the CDR3 reads TGCGCCAGCAGCACCTCTACTGGCTTTCTCGGAAACATTCAGTACTTC. Amino acids: CASSTSTGFLGNIQYF.

This rearrangement joins TRBV5-1 to TRBJ1-2, with D perhaps matching TRBD1 (6 bases). The CDR3 loop spans 13 amino acids. Germline CDR1 is SGHRS and CDR2 is YFSETQ. The V end lost 0 bases, the J end lost 5 bases, and 8 bases lay between the germline ends. The CDR3 bases are TGCGCCAGCAGCTTGGACAGGGCTTATGGCTACACCTTC. It is translated as CASSLDRAYGYTF.